The sequence of this T cell receptor beta chain was determined in a study of blood T cell repertoires in COVID-19. The wider study: Sites across the United States, Italy and Spain contributed samples from acute and convalescent COVID-19. Sources were T cells, B-cell-depleted T cells, or PBMCs; the material itself was cDNA or gDNA.

Per the authors' pipeline: The authors estimated nucleated cell counts from reference gene primer amplification. Assay used: immunoSEQ multiplex PCR; TCRdb lists only in-frame clones, some missing. That table is the source of V, J and clone size, and D and trimming were worked out from the DNA. The data show tens of thousands of clones, roughly four fifths seen once. V lost 0 bases, J lost 3 bases, and 7 bases stayed unmatched. Germline V gene lookup returns CDR1 LGHNA and CDR2 YSLEER. The CDR3 covers 17 residues. The sequence derives from an elderly man with acute or convalescent COVID-19. Sequenced: peripheral blood. The V gene is TRBV4-3, the J gene TRBJ1-3; 8 bases line up with TRBD1. As DNA, the CDR3 is TGCGCCAGCAGCCAAGATATGGGACAGGATCTTGGAAACACCATATATTTT. This encodes CASSQDMGQDLGNTIYF.